This T cell receptor beta chain was captured in a study of blood T cell repertoires in COVID-19. Turning to the study itself: Sites in the United States, Italy and Spain provided acute and convalescent COVID-19 samples. PBMCs, B-cell-depleted T cells, or T cells provided the cDNA or gDNA that made up the material.

In the study's own analysis: Nucleated cell counts were estimated from reference gene primer amplification. Sequenced by immunoSEQ multiplex PCR; TCRdb stores in-frame clones only, minus some. For V, J and clone size, that table is used; D and trimming come from the DNA. The table has about 440,000 clones, about 85% seen once. The germline gives CDR1 KGHSH, CDR2 LQKENI. CDR3 length: 15 amino acids. Trimming left V 0 bases short and J 3 bases short, with 12 bases between. In terms of age and location, participants ranged from roughly 18 to 95 years and lived in about 25 US areas. This chain uses TRBV18 with TRBJ2-7; possible D gene TRBD2, 6 bases. Sequenced sample: PBMCs or T cells enriched from blood (not recorded which). The source of this sequence is a woman under 30 with acute COVID-19. CDR3 bases: TGTGCCAGCTCACCACCTTCGGGAGTACTCTACGAGCAGTACTTC. The encoded protein is CASSPPSGVLYEQYF.